The 25 T cell receptor beta chains listed next were all sequenced from one sample in a study of T-cell reconstitution after alpha-beta-depleted transplantation in children. As it was prepared, the TCRbeta library received unique molecular identifiers. TCRdb passed the PCR reads through MiXCR, listing each CDR3 protein once. Among approximately 490,000 distinct CDR3 sequences listed, under 15% were seen once. Material: PBMCs from the stem cell graft donor, obtained from the stem cell graft. The receptors come from a human donor who donated a stem cell graft to a child with combined immunodeficiency.

The V gene is TRBV12-3 or TRBV12-4, the J gene TRBJ1-2, with D possibly being TRBD1 (6 bases). V was trimmed by 0 bases and J by 7 bases, leaving 12 bases between them. This CDR3 is 14 amino acids long. In nucleotides, the CDR3 is TGTGCCAGCAGTTTAGCCGGGGGCAGTGGTGGCTACACCTTC. Amino acid sequence: CASSLAGGSGGYTF.

This clonotype has at least ten counts. The V call is TRBV12-3 or TRBV12-4, the J call TRBJ2-2; TRBD2 agrees at 12 bases. The ends lost 8 bases at V and 1 base at J; junction bases unmatched: 5. This CDR3 region has 16 residues. The CDR3 DNA is TGTGCCAGCGGAAAACTAGCGGGAGGGAACACCGGGGAGCTGTTTTTT. This codes for CASGKLAGGNTGELFF.

This clonotype appeared a few times. This chain uses TRBV4-3 with TRBJ2-1; either TRBD1 or TRBD2 may supply D (6 bases each). Looked up from germline, CDR1 is LGHNA and CDR2 is YSLEER. The CDR3 spans 14 residues. V was trimmed by 4 bases and J by 8 bases, leaving 15 bases between them. The CDR3 is CASSPQGSSDEQFF. CDR3 DNA: TGCGCCAGCAGCCCCCAGGGGTCTAGCGATGAGCAGTTCTTC.

This clonotype showed up many times. The rearrangement uses TRBV7-3 and TRBJ2-5; TRBD2 aligns across 7 bases. The V gene's germline CDR1 is SGHTA and CDR2 FQGTGA. This CDR3 has 15 residues. The V gene end was trimmed by 2 bases and the J gene end by 4 bases; junction bases not matched to a gene: 7. The CDR3 DNA sequence: TGTGCCAGCAGCTTAGGCGGGAGAGAGGGAGAGACCCAGTACTTC. Protein sequence: CASSLGGREGETQYF.

The rearrangement uses TRBV11-2 and TRBJ2-1, with 12 nucleotides matching TRBD1. The CDR3 has 16 amino acids. The V and J ends lost 5 bases and 7 bases, in that order; junction bases with no gene match: 9. Germline V gene data show CDR1 as SGHAT and CDR2 as FQNNGV. The CDR3 protein is CASSARDRGRFNEQFF. DNA for the CDR3: TGTGCCAGCAGCGCAAGGGACAGGGGGCGATTTAATGAGCAGTTCTTC.

This clonotype occurred a few times. This chain connects TRBV9 to TRBJ2-1; TRBD2 matches 9 bases. After removal of 4 bases from V and 7 bases from J, the junction contained 6 bases not matched to a gene. The CDR3 is 14 amino acids. The V gene's germline CDR1 is SGDLS and CDR2 YYNGEE. CDR3 sequence reads: CASSPRTSVNEQFF. The CDR3, as DNA: TGTGCCAGCAGCCCGAGGACTAGCGTAAATGAGCAGTTCTTC.

The table lists this clonotype with a few counts. The CDR3 loop reads CASSSTGVDNSPLHF. The CDR3 DNA is TGTGCCAGCAGTTCGACAGGGGTCGATAATTCACCCCTCCACTTT. This chain uses TRBV27 with TRBJ1-6, with TRBD1 matching over 8 bases. The length of the CDR3 is 15 residues. The junction had 4 bases not matched to a gene; V was cut back by 4 bases and J by 5 bases. The germline gives CDR1 MNHEY, CDR2 SMNVEV (reference sequence).

This clonotype showed up just a few times. This rearrangement joins TRBV12-3 or TRBV12-4 to TRBJ2-3, with a weak D call TRBD1 (5 bases). V lost 5 bases and J 1 base, leaving 10 bases between the germline ends. The CDR3 is 14 amino acids. CDR3 coding DNA: TGTGCCAGCAGTGATGGGGCCGGCACAGATACGCAGTATTTT. This codes for CASSDGAGTDTQYF.

The sample holds a few counts of this clonotype. The chain recombines TRBV12-3 or TRBV12-4 with TRBJ2-7, with TRBD1 identical over 9 bases. Trimming cost V 7 bases and J 6 bases; bases outside gene matches: 7. The CDR3 is 13 amino acids. This chain's CDR3 is CASTKATGGEQYF. The DNA of the CDR3 is TGTGCCAGCACCAAAGCGACAGGGGGCGAGCAGTACTTC.

This clonotype appeared many times. The chain links TRBV27 to TRBJ2-1, with TRBD1 matching over 9 bases. The V gene end was trimmed by 0 bases and the J gene end by 3 bases; junction bases not matched to a gene: 3. The CDR3 contains 16 residues. CDR1 and CDR2 from the germline V gene are MNHEY and SMNVEV (reference sequence). CDR3 sequence reads: CASSLSDRGIYNEQFF. CDR3 bases: TGTGCCAGCAGTTTATCGGACAGGGGCATCTACAATGAGCAGTTCTTC.

The chain employs TRBV7-2 and TRBJ2-3; tentatively, D is TRBD1 (6 bases). Trimming took 0 bases from V and 2 from J, leaving 9 bases between them. The CDR3 contains 15 residues. The germline V gene encodes CDR1 SGHTA and CDR2 FQGNSA. The CDR3 here is CASSLAGAFTDTQYF. The CDR3 bases are TGTGCCAGCAGCTTAGCGGGGGCCTTCACAGATACGCAGTATTTT.

This clonotype was found many times. The chain employs TRBV12-3 or TRBV12-4 and TRBJ1-1; D may be TRBD1 (5 bases). V lost 4 bases to trimming and J lost 1 base, with 13 bases between them. CDR3 length equals 15 residues. The CDR3 region is CASSSQGRGNTEAFF. CDR3 coding DNA: TGTGCCAGCAGTTCTCAGGGAAGAGGGAACACTGAAGCTTTCTTT.

This clonotype came up many times. This sequence joins TRBV6-2 or TRBV6-3 and TRBJ2-1; D is uncertain. The CDR3 contains 11 residues. Trimming took off 6 bases at V and 7 bases at J, with 7 bases between the two ends. Germline CDR1 reads MNHEY; CDR2 reads SVGEGT. This CDR3 reads CASSINNEQFF. Here the CDR3 DNA reads TGTGCCAGCAGCATTAATAATGAGCAGTTCTTC.

The chain combines TRBV27 with TRBJ2-1; 7 nucleotides match TRBD1. The CDR3 consists of 13 residues. CDR1 is MNHEY, CDR2 SMNVEV, per germline (reference sequence). With 4 bases clipped from V and 7 bases from J, the junction kept 4 bases outside the gene matches. This chain's CDR3 is CASSWGTANEQFF. In nucleotides, the CDR3 is TGTGCCAGCAGTTGGGGGACAGCAAATGAGCAGTTCTTC.

This clonotype was detected a few times. This chain connects TRBV5-1 to TRBJ1-5; no firm D call. Germline V CDR1 and CDR2: SGHRS, YFSETQ. This CDR3 has 16 residues. Trimming shortened V by 2 bases and J by 3 bases, and 15 bases separated the two germline ends. CDR3 DNA: TGCGCCAGCAGCTTCTTGAGGACCTCTCCCAATCAGCCCCAGCATTTT. Amino acid sequence: CASSFLRTSPNQPQHF.

The table lists this clonotype with a few counts. The V call is TRBV9, the J call TRBJ1-1; D is undetermined. CDR1 SGDLS and CDR2 YYNGEE come from the germline V gene. V was clipped by 2 bases and J by 3 bases, with 11 bases between them. This CDR3 has 14 amino acids. The CDR3 nucleotides are TGTGCCAGCAGCGTCAGTACAGACTACACTGAAGCTTTCTTT. Its protein is CASSVSTDYTEAFF. Full variable domain (rest looked up from reference TRBV9 and TRBJ1-1): DSGVTQTPKHLITATGQRVTLRCSPRSGDLSVYWYQQSLDQGLQFLIQYYNGEERAKGNILERFSAQQFPDLHSELNLSSLELGDSALYFCASSVSTDYTEAFFGQGTRLTVV.

This clonotype was seen just once. V and J are TRBV6-1 and TRBJ2-1; D not certain. Trimming took off 5 bases at V and 6 bases at J, with 20 bases between the two ends. The CDR3 has 16 amino acids. The V gene's germline CDR1 is MNHNS and CDR2 SASEGT. The CDR3 nucleotides read TGTGCCAGCAGTCCCCCGCAGGTTTCAGGTGGCAATGAGCAGTTCTTC. This translates into CASSPPQVSGGNEQFF.

This chain connects TRBV12-3 or TRBV12-4 to TRBJ1-6, with D perhaps TRBD1 (6 bases). V was trimmed by 3 bases and J by 6 bases, leaving 12 bases between them. The CDR3 loop spans 15 amino acids. The CDR3 DNA is TGTGCCAGCAGTTTTAGGGGGGCCTTTAATTCACCCCTCCACTTT. Translating gives CASSFRGAFNSPLHF.

V is TRBV6-5 and J is TRBJ2-1; 8 bases agree with TRBD2. The germline CDR1 and CDR2 sequences are MNHEY and SVGAGI. V trimming: 0 bases; J trimming: 7 bases; junction bases outside the gene matches: 5. The CDR3 is 15 residues long. CDR3 DNA sequence: TGTGCCAGCAGTTACTCCAGTAGCGGGAAAAATGAGCAGTTCTTC. The encoded protein is CASSYSSSGKNEQFF.

This clonotype was observed many times. The chain carries TRBV7-6 and TRBJ1-5; D remains unclear. Looked up from germline, CDR1 is SGHVS and CDR2 is FNYEAQ. V lost 5 bases and J lost 0, with 8 bases in between. This CDR3 is built from 14 residues. CDR3 nucleotide sequence: TGTGCCAGCAGCCCAGCGGTTAGCAATCAGCCCCAGCATTTT. It specifies CASSPAVSNQPQHF.

J is TRBJ2-1 and V is TRBV12-3 or TRBV12-4; 10 bases map to TRBD2. This CDR3 is built from 15 residues. V was clipped by 6 bases and J by 7 bases; unmatched bases: 9. The CDR3 coding sequence is TGTGCCAGCAGACTTAGCGGGGGGTTAATGAATGAGCAGTTCTTC. Its translation is CASRLSGGLMNEQFF.

In nucleotides, the CDR3 is TGTGCCAGCAGCCCGCATCGACAGACCTACGAGCAGTACTTC. Translation: CASSPHRQTYEQYF. The chain links TRBV7-9 to TRBJ2-7; TRBD1 might be the D (5 bases). V lost 5 bases and J 2 bases, leaving 13 bases between the germline ends. CDR3 length: 14 amino acids. CDR1 SEHNR and CDR2 FQNEAQ come from the germline V gene (reference sequence).

As for this clonotype: A much bigger clone sits one base away, suggesting this may be a read error. In DNA form, the CDR3 reads TGCGCCAGCAGCTTGGCCGGGACACTGAACACTGAACCTTTCTTT. This gives the protein CASSLAGTLNTEPFF. The rearrangement links TRBV5-1 to TRBJ1-1; D is perhaps TRBD1 (6 bases). This CDR3 is 15 amino acids long. CDR1 SGHRS and CDR2 YFSETQ come from the germline V gene.

The table lists this clonotype with a few counts. The rearrangement links TRBV10-3 to TRBJ2-1; 7 bases align to TRBD1. The CDR3 sequence is 16 residues long. Losses at the gene ends were 6 bases for V and 5 bases for J; bases not matched to a gene: 13. The germline gives CDR1 ENHRY, CDR2 SYGVKD. As DNA, the CDR3 is TGTGCCATCAGCATAATACGGGACAGCCAAAACAATGAGCAGTTCTTC. It translates to CAISIIRDSQNNEQFF.

This clonotype was recorded a few times. The chain employs TRBV29-1 and TRBJ2-5, with 9 bases matching TRBD1. This CDR3 contains 14 residues. The J segment lost 5 bases and the V segment lost 6 bases, leaving 10 bases of the junction unmatched. Germline CDR1 reads SQVTM; CDR2 reads ANQGSEA. CDR3: CSVAGTGNWETQYF. The CDR3 bases are TGCAGCGTAGCCGGGACAGGGAATTGGGAGACCCAGTACTTC.